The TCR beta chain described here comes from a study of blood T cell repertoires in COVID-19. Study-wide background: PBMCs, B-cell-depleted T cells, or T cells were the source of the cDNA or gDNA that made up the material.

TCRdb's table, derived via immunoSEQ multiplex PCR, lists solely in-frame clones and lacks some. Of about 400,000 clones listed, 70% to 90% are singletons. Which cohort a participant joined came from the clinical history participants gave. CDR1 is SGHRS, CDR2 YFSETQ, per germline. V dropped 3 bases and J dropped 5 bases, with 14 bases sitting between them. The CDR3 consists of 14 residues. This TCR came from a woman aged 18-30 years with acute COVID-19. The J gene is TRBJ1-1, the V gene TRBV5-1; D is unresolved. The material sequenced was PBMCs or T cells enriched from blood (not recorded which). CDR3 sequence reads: CASSSEGVTTEAFF. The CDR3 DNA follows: TGCGCCAGCAGCTCGGAGGGCGTCACGACTGAAGCTTTCTTT.